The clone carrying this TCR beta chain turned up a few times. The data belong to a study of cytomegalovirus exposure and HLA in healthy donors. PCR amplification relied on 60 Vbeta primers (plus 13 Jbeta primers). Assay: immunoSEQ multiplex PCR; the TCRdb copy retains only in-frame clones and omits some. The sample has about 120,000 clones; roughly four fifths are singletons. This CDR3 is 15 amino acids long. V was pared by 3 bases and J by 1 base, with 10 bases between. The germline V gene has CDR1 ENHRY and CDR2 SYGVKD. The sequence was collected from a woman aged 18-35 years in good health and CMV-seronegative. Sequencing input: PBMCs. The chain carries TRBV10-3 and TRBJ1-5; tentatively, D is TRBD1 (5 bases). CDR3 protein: CAISDRQLSNQPQHF. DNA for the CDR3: TGTGCCATCAGTGATCGACAGCTCAGCAATCAGCCCCAGCATTTT.